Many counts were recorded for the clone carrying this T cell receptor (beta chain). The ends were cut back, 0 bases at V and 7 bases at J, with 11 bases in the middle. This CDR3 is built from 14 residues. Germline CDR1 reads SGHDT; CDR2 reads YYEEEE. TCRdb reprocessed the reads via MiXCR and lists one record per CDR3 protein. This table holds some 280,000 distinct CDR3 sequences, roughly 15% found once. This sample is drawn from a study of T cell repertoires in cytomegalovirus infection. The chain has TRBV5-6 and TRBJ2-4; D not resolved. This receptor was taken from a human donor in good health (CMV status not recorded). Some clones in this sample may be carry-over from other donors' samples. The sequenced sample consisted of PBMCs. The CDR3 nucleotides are TGTGCCAGCAGCTTGGAATTCGTGGGCAACATTCAGTACTTC. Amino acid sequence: CASSLEFVGNIQYF.